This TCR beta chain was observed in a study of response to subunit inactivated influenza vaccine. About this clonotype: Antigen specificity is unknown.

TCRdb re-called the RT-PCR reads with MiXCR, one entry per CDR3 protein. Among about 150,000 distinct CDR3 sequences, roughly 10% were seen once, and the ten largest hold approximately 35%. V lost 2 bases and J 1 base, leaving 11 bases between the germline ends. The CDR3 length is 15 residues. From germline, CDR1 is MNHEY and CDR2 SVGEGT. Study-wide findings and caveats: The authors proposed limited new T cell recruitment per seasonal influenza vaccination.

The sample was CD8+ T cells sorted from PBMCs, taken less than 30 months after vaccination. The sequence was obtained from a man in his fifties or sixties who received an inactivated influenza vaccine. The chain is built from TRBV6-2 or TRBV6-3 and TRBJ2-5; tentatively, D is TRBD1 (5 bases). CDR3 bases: TGTGCCAGCAGTTACAGAACAGGATTCCAAGAGACCCAGTACTTC. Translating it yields CASSYRTGFQETQYF.